Listed here are 23 T cell receptor beta chains from one sample, sequenced in a study of T cells in tumors after PD-1 blockade. Assay used: immunoSEQ multiplex PCR; TCRdb lists only in-frame clones, some missing. The top ten hold roughly 15% of the sample, which has over 10,000 clones, over 55% seen once. The material sequenced was tumor tissue, taken before anti-PD-1 treatment. These receptors were collected from a human donor with basal cell carcinoma.

The rearrangement links TRBV19 to TRBJ1-1; D is ambiguous. Trimming shortened V by 5 bases and J by 0 bases, and 13 bases separated the two germline ends. The CDR3 runs to 15 residues. Germline V lookup: CDR1 LNHDA, CDR2 SQIVND (reference sequence). Written as DNA, the CDR3 is TGTGCCAGTAGTCCCCGGGAACGGATGAACACTGAAGCTTTCTTT. Translated, it gives CASSPRERMNTEAFF.

This clone has only a few counts. The chain has TRBV28 and TRBJ1-2; D not resolved. Germline V gene sequence: CDR1 MDHEN, CDR2 SYDVKM. CDR3 length equals 14 residues. The V gene lost 3 bases and the J gene lost 4 bases, with 12 bases spanning the gap. The CDR3 reads CASSFNREGYGYTF. In nucleotides, the CDR3 is TGTGCCAGCAGTTTTAATAGGGAGGGCTATGGCTACACCTTC.

The V call is TRBV7-3, the J call TRBJ1-3, with D possibly matching TRBD1 (5 bases). The V end was cut by 5 bases, the J end by 0 bases, with 14 bases between. Germline CDR1 SGHTA, CDR2 FQGTGA. The CDR3 has 16 residues. The CDR3 bases are TGTGCCAGCAGCGTTTCGGGACCGAACTCTGGAAACACCATATATTTT. Translation gives CASSVSGPNSGNTIYF.

The chain carries TRBV28 and TRBJ1-2; 11 bases line up with TRBD1. Germline trimming cut 4 bases from V and 7 bases from J; bases unmatched to any gene: 5. The CDR3 is made up of 14 amino acids. CDR1 and CDR2 (germline): MDHEN, SYDVKM. CDR3 sequence: CASSYGTGGRGYTF. The CDR3 DNA reads as TGTGCCAGCAGTTACGGGACAGGGGGACGTGGCTACACCTTC.

By sample fraction, this clone is medium-sized. This sequence joins TRBV9 and TRBJ2-7, with 7 bases aligning to TRBD1. Trimming cost V 0 bases and J 1 base; bases outside gene matches: 1. The length of the CDR3 is 14 residues. CDR1 is SGDLS and CDR2 is YYNGEE in the germline V gene. The CDR3, as DNA: TGTGCCAGCAGCGTAGGGGGACAGTCCTACGAGCAGTACTTC. Translated, it gives CASSVGGQSYEQYF.

This clone is deemed medium-sized. The chain links TRBV6-6 to TRBJ2-1; TRBD2 matches at 12 bases. This CDR3 spans 15 amino acids. V gave up 6 bases and J gave up 9 bases; unmatched junction bases: 9. Looked up from germline, CDR1 is MNHNY and CDR2 is SVGAGI (reference sequence). The CDR3 loop is CASRWLAGGQTEQFF. In DNA form, the CDR3 reads TGTGCCAGCAGATGGCTAGCGGGAGGGCAGACTGAGCAGTTCTTC.

In its sample, this clone was seen a few times. The chain links TRBV24-1 to TRBJ2-1; D possibly matches TRBD1 or TRBD2 (5 bases each). V dropped 11 bases and J dropped 7 bases, with 17 bases sitting between them. CDR3 length equals 13 residues. The germline V gene encodes CDR1 KGHDR and CDR2 SFDVKD. In DNA form, the CDR3 reads TGTGCCATCGGGGACCCTAACCAGAATGAGCAGTTCTTC. This translates into CAIGDPNQNEQFF.

V gene TRBV5-6 combines with J gene TRBJ1-3; D remains ambiguous. Per germline, CDR1 SGHDT and CDR2 YYEEEE. V was clipped by 0 bases and J by 0 bases, with 7 bases between them. The CDR3 runs to 15 residues. The CDR3 DNA is TGTGCCAGCAGCTTGGTGGAGGGCTCTGGAAACACCATATATTTT. This gives the protein CASSLVEGSGNTIYF.

This clone was counted a few times. The chain joins TRBV19 to TRBJ2-2; D is uncertain. Germline lookup yields CDR1 LNHDA and CDR2 SQIVND (reference sequence). CDR3 length: 14 amino acids. The V end was cut by 2 bases, the J end by 3 bases, with 7 bases between. CDR3 sequence reads: CASSIQVDTGELFF. CDR3 bases: TGTGCCAGTAGTATACAGGTTGACACCGGGGAGCTGTTTTTT.

This clone has a handful of counts. This chain connects TRBV28 to TRBJ1-2; D perhaps matches TRBD1 (5 bases). Trimming removed 7 bases at V and 8 bases at J, with 17 bases between. CDR1 is MDHEN and CDR2 is SYDVKM in the germline V gene. This CDR3 contains 13 residues. CDR3 sequence: CASTLGARRGYTF. CDR3 bases: TGTGCCAGCACCCTAGGGGCACGGCGGGGCTACACCTTC.

The sample holds a few counts of this clone. V usage is TRBV27 and J usage is TRBJ2-7; 8 bases match TRBD1. The CDR3 consists of 13 residues. Germline V gene lookup returns CDR1 MNHEY and CDR2 SMNVEV (reference sequence). The trim removed 5 bases at V and 7 bases at J, leaving 7 bases unmatched. The CDR3 sequence is CASSTGQGWEQYF. CDR3 nucleotide sequence: TGTGCCAGCAGTACCGGACAGGGTTGGGAGCAGTACTTC.

The J gene is TRBJ1-1, the V gene TRBV6-5, with D perhaps TRBD1 (5 bases). The CDR3 sequence is 13 residues long. V lost 7 bases, J lost 4 bases, and 13 bases lay in between. The germline V gene has CDR1 MNHEY and CDR2 SVGAGI. The chain's CDR3 is CASKGGAVTEAFF. The CDR3 DNA reads as TGTGCCAGCAAGGGCGGGGCTGTCACTGAAGCTTTCTTT.

The chain carries TRBV5-1 and TRBJ2-7; no reliable D call. The CDR3 runs to 14 residues. Germline V gives CDR1 SGHRS, CDR2 YFSETQ. V lost 4 bases to trimming and J lost 2 bases, with 13 bases between them. The CDR3 sequence: CASSTATPPYEQYF. The CDR3 nucleotides are TGCGCCAGCAGCACGGCTACACCTCCCTACGAGCAGTACTTC.

The chain links TRBV5-1 to TRBJ1-4; possibly TRBD1 for D (5 bases). V was shortened by 4 bases and J by 2 bases, with 15 bases between the two germline ends. This CDR3 comprises 16 residues. Per germline, CDR1 SGHRS and CDR2 YFSETQ. The CDR3 DNA is TGCGCCAGCAGCCCCGTGGGGGACCTGACTAATGAAAAACTGTTTTTT. This gives the protein CASSPVGDLTNEKLFF.

The chain combines TRBV15 with TRBJ2-3, with 12 bases fitting TRBD2. Per the germline V gene, CDR1 is LNHNV and CDR2 is YYDKDF (reference sequence). The CDR3 runs to 17 residues. The ends lost 0 bases at V and 12 bases at J; junction bases unmatched: 13. The DNA of the CDR3 is TGTGCCACCAGCAGAGATTTAGCGGTAGGACTAGCGGGATATCAGTATTTT. Translated: CATSRDLAVGLAGYQYF.

The chain joins TRBV7-3 to TRBJ2-7; 11 positions match TRBD2. CDR3 length: 16 amino acids. CDR1 is SGHTA, CDR2 FQGTGA, per germline. Trimming took 5 bases from V and 7 from J; bases not matched to a gene: 13. The DNA of the CDR3 is TGTGCCAGCAGCCCCGGGGTAGCGGGGGGGGTTTCGGAGCAGTACTTC. Protein sequence: CASSPGVAGGVSEQYF.

The CDR3 loop is CATSRGSAEQFF. As DNA, the CDR3 is TGTGCCACCAGCAGAGGATCGGCTGAGCAGTTCTTC. The V and J genes are TRBV15 and TRBJ2-1, with D hard to call. The V gene's germline CDR1 is LNHNV and CDR2 YYDKDF (reference sequence). The CDR3 length is 12 residues. Between the trimmed V and J ends, which lost 1 base and 9 bases, there was a span of 7 bases. The full variable domain, with the rest looked up from reference TRBV15 and TRBJ2-1, is DAMVIQNPRYQVTQFGKPVTLSCSQTLNHNVMYWYQQKSSQAPKLLFHYYDKDFNNEADTPDNFQSRRPNTSFCFLDIRSPGLGDTAMYLCATSRGSAEQFFGPGTRLTVL.

This chain joins TRBV11-2 and TRBJ2-7; tentatively, D is TRBD1 or TRBD2 (7 bases each). This CDR3 comprises 18 residues. CDR1 and CDR2 from the germline V gene are SGHAT and FQNNGV. The germline V and J ends were trimmed by 2 bases and 0 bases, with 20 bases remaining between them. CDR3 in amino acids: CASSLPPWEGASSYEQYF. Here the CDR3 DNA reads TGTGCCAGCAGCTTACCCCCGTGGGAGGGGGCCTCCTCCTACGAGCAGTACTTC.

V is TRBV6-4 and J is TRBJ2-1; the D gene could be TRBD1 or TRBD2 (7 bases each). V was cut by 0 bases and J by 6 bases, with 15 bases left in between. The CDR3 is made up of 16 amino acids. Germline V gene data show CDR1 as MRHNA and CDR2 as SNTAGT. CDR3 sequence: CASSDSGGGAVNEQFF. CDR3 bases: TGTGCCAGCAGTGACTCGGGAGGGGGCGCGGTCAATGAGCAGTTCTTC.

The V gene is TRBV18, the J gene TRBJ2-3; no firm D call. The CDR3 contains 14 residues. Trimming removed 0 bases from V and 5 bases from J, with 9 bases in between. The germline CDR1 and CDR2 sequences are KGHSH and LQKENI. The CDR3 bases are TGTGCCAGCTCACCACCGATAGCAGGAGATACGCAGTATTTT. Translation gives CASSPPIAGDTQYF.

The gene calls are TRBV12-3 or TRBV12-4 and TRBJ1-3; D not resolved. The ends were cut back, 3 bases at V and 7 bases at J, with 7 bases in the middle. The CDR3 is 12 residues long. CDR3 coding DNA: TGTGCCAGCAGTTTGGAACCCAACACCATATATTTT. This sequence encodes CASSLEPNTIYF.

The chain combines TRBV30 with TRBJ1-1; TRBD1 might be the D (6 bases). The CDR3 spans 14 residues. Trimming removed 4 bases at V and 4 bases at J, with 16 bases between. CDR1 and CDR2 from the germline V gene are GTSNPN and SVGIG (reference sequence). This chain's CDR3 is CAWNTHREVTEAFF. Written as DNA, the CDR3 is TGTGCCTGGAACACACACAGGGAGGTCACTGAAGCTTTCTTT. Filled out from reference TRBV30 and TRBJ1-1, the complete variable domain reads SQTIHQWPATLVQPVGSPLSLECTVEGTSNPNLYWYRQAAGRGLQLLFYSVGIGQISSEVPQNLSASRPQDRQFILSSKKLLLSDSGFYLCAWNTHREVTEAFFGQGTRLTVV.

This clone was observed a few times. The chain couples TRBV3-1 (or the pseudogene TRBV3-2) to TRBJ2-5; 8 bases align to TRBD2. CDR1 is LGHDT and CDR2 is YNNKEL in the germline V gene (reference sequence). V trimming: 2 bases; J trimming: 5 bases; junction bases outside the gene matches: 4. The CDR3 has 14 residues. DNA for the CDR3: TGTGCCAGCAGCCAAACGGGGGGGTCGGAGACCCAGTACTTC. Translating it yields CASSQTGGSETQYF.